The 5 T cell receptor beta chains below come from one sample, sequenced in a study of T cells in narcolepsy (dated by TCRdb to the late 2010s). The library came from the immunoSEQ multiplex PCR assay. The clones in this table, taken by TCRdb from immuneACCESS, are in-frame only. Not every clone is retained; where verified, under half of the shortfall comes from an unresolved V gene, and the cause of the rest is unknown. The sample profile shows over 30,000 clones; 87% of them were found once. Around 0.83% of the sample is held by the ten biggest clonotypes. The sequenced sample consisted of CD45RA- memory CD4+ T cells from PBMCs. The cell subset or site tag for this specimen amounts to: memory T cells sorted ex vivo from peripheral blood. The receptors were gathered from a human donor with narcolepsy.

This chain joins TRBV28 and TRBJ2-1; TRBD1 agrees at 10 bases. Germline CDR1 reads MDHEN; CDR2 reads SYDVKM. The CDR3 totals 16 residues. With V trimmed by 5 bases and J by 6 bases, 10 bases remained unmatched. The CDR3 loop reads CASSPSPGQGRNEQFF. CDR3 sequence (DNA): TGTGCCAGCAGTCCCTCCCCGGGACAGGGGCGCAATGAGCAGTTCTTC.

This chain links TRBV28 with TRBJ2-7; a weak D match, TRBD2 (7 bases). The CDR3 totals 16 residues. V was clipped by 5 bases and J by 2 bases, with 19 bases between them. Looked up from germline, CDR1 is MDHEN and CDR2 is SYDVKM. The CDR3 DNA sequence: TGTGCCAGCAGTAGCATTTGGGGGGGCCAAGCCTACGAGCAGTACTTC. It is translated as CASSSIWGGQAYEQYF.

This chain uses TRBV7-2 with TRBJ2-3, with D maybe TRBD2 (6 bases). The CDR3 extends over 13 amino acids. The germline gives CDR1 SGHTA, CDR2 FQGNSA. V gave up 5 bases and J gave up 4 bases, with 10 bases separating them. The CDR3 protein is CASSARDSDTQYF. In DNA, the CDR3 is TGTGCCAGCAGCGCCAGGGACTCAGATACGCAGTATTTT.

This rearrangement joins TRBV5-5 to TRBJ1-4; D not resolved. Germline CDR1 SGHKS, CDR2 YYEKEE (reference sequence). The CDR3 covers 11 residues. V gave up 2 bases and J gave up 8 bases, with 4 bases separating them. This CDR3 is CASSFLEKLFF. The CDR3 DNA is TGTGCCAGCAGCTTCCTCGAAAAACTGTTTTTT. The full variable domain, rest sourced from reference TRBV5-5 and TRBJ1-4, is DAGVTQSPTHLIKTRGQQVTLRCSPISGHKSVSWYQQVLGQGPQFIFQYYEKEERGRGNFPDRFSARQFPNYSSELNVNALLLGDSALYLCASSFLEKLFFGSGTQLSVL.

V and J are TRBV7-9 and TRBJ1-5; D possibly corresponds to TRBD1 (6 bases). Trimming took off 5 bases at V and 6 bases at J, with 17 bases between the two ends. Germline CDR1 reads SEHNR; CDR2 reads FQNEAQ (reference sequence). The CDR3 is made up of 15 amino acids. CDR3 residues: CASSGGAHSVQPQHF. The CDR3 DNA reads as TGTGCCAGCAGCGGGGGGGCGCATAGTGTTCAGCCCCAGCATTTT. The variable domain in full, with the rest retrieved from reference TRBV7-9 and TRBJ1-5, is DTGVSQNPRHKITKRGQNVTFRCDPISEHNRLYWYRQTLGQGPEFLTYFQNEAQLEKSRLLSDRFSAERPKGSFSTLEIQRTEQGDSAMYLCASSGGAHSVQPQHFGDGTRLSIL.